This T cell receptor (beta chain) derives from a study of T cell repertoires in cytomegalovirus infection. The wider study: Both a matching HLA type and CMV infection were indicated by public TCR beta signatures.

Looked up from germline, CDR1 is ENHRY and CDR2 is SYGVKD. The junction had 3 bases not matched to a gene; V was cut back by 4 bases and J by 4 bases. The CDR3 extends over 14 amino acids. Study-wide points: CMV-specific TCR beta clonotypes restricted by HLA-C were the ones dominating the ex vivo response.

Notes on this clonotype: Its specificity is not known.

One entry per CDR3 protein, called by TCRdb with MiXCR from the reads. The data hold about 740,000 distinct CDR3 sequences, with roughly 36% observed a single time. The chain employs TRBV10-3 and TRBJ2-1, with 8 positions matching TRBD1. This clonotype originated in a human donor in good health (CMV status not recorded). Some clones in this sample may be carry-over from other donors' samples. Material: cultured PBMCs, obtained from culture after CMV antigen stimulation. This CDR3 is CAISGTGRYNEQFF. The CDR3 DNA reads TGTGCCATCAGTGGGACAGGGAGGTACAATGAGCAGTTCTTC.